This TCR beta chain was retrieved from a study of control samples from healthy donors and cancer patients. Sequencing was performed with immunoSEQ multiplex PCR; in TCRdb, only in-frame clones are kept and a portion is missing. Among around 140,000 clones listed, just under 90% were seen once. Deletions cut 10 bases from V and 9 bases from J, with 16 bases between. Germline V lookup: CDR1 LGHDT, CDR2 YNNKEL (reference sequence). This CDR3 has 12 residues. Sequenced material: PBMCs. This sequence joins TRBV3-1 (or the pseudogene TRBV3-2) and TRBJ2-4, with D unresolved. This TCR was recovered from a man between 45 and 60 years old with head and neck cancer. CDR3 nucleotides: TGTGCCACCCCGGGCCCCCTGGGCATTCAGTACTTC. It yields the protein CATPGPLGIQYF.